The present entry profiles one TCR beta chain with its context. The data were taken from a study of blood T cells in healthy people across ages. This CDR3 has 15 residues. In each sample, at least 6.5 million PBMCs were isolated. Primers used in a second PCR of about 7 to 12 cycles were a sample-barcoded 5' primer and a J-beta primer mix. Via MiXCR, TCRdb re-called the 5' RACE reads, giving one row per CDR3 protein. This table holds 800,000 to 1,000,000 distinct CDR3 sequences, 40% to 60% found once. Material: blood. This TCR came from a man aged 25 to 45 in good health. The chain combines TRBV21-1 with TRBJ1-5. TRBV21-1 has pseudogene status. In DNA form, the CDR3 reads TGTGCCAGCAGCAAAAAAAGGCTCTCCCATCAGCCCCAGCATTTT. It encodes CASSKKRLSHQPQHF.